A selection of T cell receptor beta chains follows, all from one sample in a study of blood T cell repertoires in COVID-19. Some clones are missing from TCRdb's copy, which holds only in-frame ones; the method was immunoSEQ multiplex PCR. The sample yields roughly 330,000 clones, more than 75% seen once. The sequencing input was peripheral blood. The receptors shown here come from a woman aged 45-65 years with active or convalescent COVID-19. Both conserved end residues are trimmed from each CDR3.

TRBJ2-1	TRBV2	ASSTLSGRLSYNEQF
TRBJ2-1	TRBV4-1	ASSQDGTGVYNEQF
TRBJ2-5	TRBV15	ATSRDRTAGGQETQY
TRBJ1-5	TRBV4-3	ASSPRQYQPQH
TRBJ1-2	TRBV28	ASQDRNYGYT
TRBJ2-2	TRBV27	ASSKQGATGELF
TRBJ2-4	TRBV7-2	ASSLGGPAENIQY
TRBJ1-6	TRBV18	ASSLIQGQGDSPLH
TRBJ1-2	TRBV4-1	ASSQETLWEGQRTVFNYGYT
TRBJ1-4	TRBV4-1	ASSQANEKLF
TRBJ2-5	TRBV5-4	ASSLALSGTGKRETQY
TRBJ1-3	TRBV5-1	ASSLYGSGNTIY
TRBJ2-2	TRBV7-2	ASSFTGGAGELF
TRBJ1-2	TRBV6-1	ASSDRGLANYGYT
TRBJ1-2	TRBV29-1	SVEDGGTGPYGYT
TRBJ1-5	TRBV19	ASSFIKGANQPQH
TRBJ1-5	TRBV2	ASRAIQGRQPQH
TRBJ2-2	TRBV7-2	ASSISGAGTGELF
TRBJ1-2	TRBV6-5	ASRIHREFGYT
TRBJ1-6	TRBV28	ASSFGQGGSPLH
TRBJ1-2	TRBV11-2	ASSLEQGVVGYT
TRBJ2-3	TRBV11-2	ASSWRGRTDTQY
TRBJ2-7	TRBV5-1	ASSLTRLAGGYEQY